Listed below are T cell receptor beta chains from one sample, sequenced in a study of blood T cells in healthy people across ages. From the 5' RACE reads, TCRdb called clonotypes with MiXCR, one entry per CDR3 protein. The sample consists of 1.5 million to 2 million distinct CDR3 sequences, roughly a third of them appearing once. Sequences were obtained from blood. All receptors come from a woman aged 25 to 39 in good health. CDR3s include the opening cysteine and the closing phenylalanine or tryptophan.

v_call	j_call	cdr3_aa
TRBV4-1	TRBJ2-1	CASSQDGASYNEQFF
TRBV10-3	TRBJ2-1	CAITGPEGNEQFF
TRBV7-2	TRBJ2-6	CASSANPTVSGANVLTF
TRBV27	TRBJ2-7	CASGTDLSYEQYF
TRBV7-3	TRBJ2-7	CASSSIIFSYEQYF
TRBV9	TRBJ2-1	CASSSGYFSDEQFF
TRBV11-2	TRBJ2-3	CASSPGLAGVSTDTQYF
TRBV28	TRBJ2-1	CASSLRLAGSDEQFF
TRBV2	TRBJ1-2	CASSEGFTTWDGYTF
TRBV7-3	TRBJ1-1	CASSLSGVANTEAFF
TRBV21-1	TRBJ2-7	CASSERQDAGEQYF
TRBV11-2	TRBJ2-1	CASSLDPAGVIYNEQFF
TRBV6-1	.	CASSLRRGGGAYEQYF
TRBV7-3	TRBJ2-5	CASSPTPAGGNQETQYF
TRBV28	TRBJ2-7	CASSLFGGDSPYEQYF
TRBV20-1	.	CSTRGQGQSSYEQYF
TRBV25-1	TRBJ1-1	CASSEIGTGGYAFF
TRBV13	TRBJ2-7	CASSLGLLSGSSYEQYF
TRBV7-9	TRBJ1-2	CASSYRDRFDGYGYTF
TRBV6-2/TRBV6-3	TRBJ2-7	CASSYNGGHRSYEQYF
TRBV5-1	TRBJ1-2	CASSLGTGGQGYTF
TRBV20-1	TRBJ2-3	CSAPPASGKPSTDTQYF
TRBV30	TRBJ2-5	CAWSVGAGTGGGETQYF
TRBV13	TRBJ2-5	CASSLDRGGLEQYF
TRBV11-2	TRBJ2-6	CASSLSSGKAGANVLTF
TRBV9	TRBJ2-3	CASSREAGTDTQYF